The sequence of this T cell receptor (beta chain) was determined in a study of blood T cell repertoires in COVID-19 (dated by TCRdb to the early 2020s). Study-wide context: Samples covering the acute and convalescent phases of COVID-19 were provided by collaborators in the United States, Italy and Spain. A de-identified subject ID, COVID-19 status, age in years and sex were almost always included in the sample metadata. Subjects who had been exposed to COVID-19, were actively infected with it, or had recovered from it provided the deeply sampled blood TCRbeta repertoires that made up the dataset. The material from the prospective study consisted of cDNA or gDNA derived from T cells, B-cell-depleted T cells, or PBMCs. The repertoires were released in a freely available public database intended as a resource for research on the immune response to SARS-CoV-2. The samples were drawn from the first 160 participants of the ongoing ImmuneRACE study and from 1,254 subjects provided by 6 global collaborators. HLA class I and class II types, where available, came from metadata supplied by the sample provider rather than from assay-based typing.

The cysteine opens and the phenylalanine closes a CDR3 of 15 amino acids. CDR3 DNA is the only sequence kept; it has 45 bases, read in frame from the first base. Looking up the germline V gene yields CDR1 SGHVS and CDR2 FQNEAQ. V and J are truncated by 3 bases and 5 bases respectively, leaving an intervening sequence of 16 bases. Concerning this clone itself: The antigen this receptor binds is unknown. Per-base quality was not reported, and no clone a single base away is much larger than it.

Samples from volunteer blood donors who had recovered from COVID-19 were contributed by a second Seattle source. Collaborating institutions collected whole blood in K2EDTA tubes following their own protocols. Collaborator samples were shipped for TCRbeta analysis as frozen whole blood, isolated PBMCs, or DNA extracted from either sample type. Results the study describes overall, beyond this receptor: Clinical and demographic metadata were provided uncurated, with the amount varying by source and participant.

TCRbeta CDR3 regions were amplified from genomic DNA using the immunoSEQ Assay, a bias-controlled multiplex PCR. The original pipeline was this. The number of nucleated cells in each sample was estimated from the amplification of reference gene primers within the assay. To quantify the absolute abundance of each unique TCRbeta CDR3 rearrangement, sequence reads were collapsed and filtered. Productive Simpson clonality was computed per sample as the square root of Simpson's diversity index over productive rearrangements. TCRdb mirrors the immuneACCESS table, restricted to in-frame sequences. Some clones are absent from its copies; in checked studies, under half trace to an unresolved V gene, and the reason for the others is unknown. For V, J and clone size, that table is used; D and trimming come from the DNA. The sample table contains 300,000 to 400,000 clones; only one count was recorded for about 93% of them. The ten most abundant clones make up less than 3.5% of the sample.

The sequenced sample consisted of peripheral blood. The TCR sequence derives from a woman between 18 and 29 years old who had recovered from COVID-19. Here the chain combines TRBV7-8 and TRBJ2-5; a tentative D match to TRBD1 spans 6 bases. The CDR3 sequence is CASSFSQGTGETQYF. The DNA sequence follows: TGTGCCAGCAGCTTTTCCCAGGGTACAGGGGAGACCCAGTACTTC.